One TCR beta chain is described in this entry. Its antigen has not been determined. The record has no base qualities; no much larger clone is one base away. The germline V gene encodes CDR1 LGHDT and CDR2 YNNKEL (reference sequence). The CDR3 goes from the cysteine to the phenylalanine over 13 residues. Left in the record is the CDR3 DNA by itself, 39 bases read in frame from the first base. V and J are truncated by 0 bases and 7 bases respectively, leaving an intervening sequence of 9 bases. This sample is part of a study of blood T cell repertoires in COVID-19 (dated by TCRdb to about 2020). As for the study more broadly: Collaborator samples came from the United States, Italy and Spain and covered acute and convalescent phases of COVID-19. The prospective study material was composed of cDNA or gDNA derived from T cells, B-cell-depleted T cells, or PBMCs. A freely available public database, intended as a resource for researchers studying the immune response to SARS-CoV-2, is where the repertoires were released. The samples were drawn from two sources: the first 160 participants of the ongoing ImmuneRACE study, and 1,254 subjects contributed by 6 global collaborators. A de-identified subject ID, COVID-19 status, age in years and sex were almost always included in the sample metadata. Subjects who had been exposed to COVID-19, were actively infected with it, or had recovered from it provided the deeply sampled blood TCRbeta repertoires that made up the dataset. Where available, HLA class I and class II types were taken from metadata supplied by the sample provider and were not determined by assay-based typing.

Results the study describes overall, beyond this receptor: The quantity of clinical and demographic metadata differed by source and by participant and was supplied without curation.

Each collaborating institution followed its own protocols to collect whole blood in K2EDTA tubes. For TCRbeta analysis, collaborator samples were shipped as frozen whole blood, as isolated PBMCs, or as DNA extracted from either sample type. TCRbeta CDR3 regions were amplified from genomic DNA by means of the immunoSEQ Assay, a bias-controlled multiplex PCR. In the paper's pipeline: Nucleated cell counts per sample were estimated from amplification of reference gene primers within the assay. To quantify the absolute abundance of each unique TCRbeta CDR3 rearrangement, sequence reads were collapsed and filtered. For each sample, productive Simpson clonality was calculated as the square root of Simpson's diversity index across productive rearrangements. Here the immuneACCESS table is served through TCRdb, limited to in-frame sequences with V and J called. Missing clones are a known gap in these copies; in checked studies unresolved V genes cover under half, and the rest lacks a known reason. V and J calls and clone size come straight from that table; D and trimming were deduced from the DNA. Recorded for this sample are 150,000 to 200,000 clones; about 80% of them occurred a single time. 7% to 10% of the sample comes from the top ten.

This receptor chain uses TRBV3-1 (or the pseudogene TRBV3-2) and TRBJ1-2; a confident D gene designation cannot be given. The origin of this receptor is a man in his sixties with acute or convalescent COVID-19. Sample: peripheral blood. The CDR3 here reads CASSQDSTAGYTF. Read as DNA, the sequence is TGTGCCAGCAGCCAAGACAGCACAGCTGGCTACACCTTC.